What follows is one T cell receptor (beta chain) and its context. Generated by immunoSEQ multiplex PCR, the TCRdb table keeps only in-frame clones and is missing some. The sample has about 76,000 clones, around nine tenths seen once. The data are from a study of technical replicates of blood from a handful of donors. The TCR sequence derives from a human donor in good health. Sequenced: T cells isolated from PBMCs.

DNA of the CDR3: TGCGCCAGCAGCCAAGATAGGGCGCCCCTGCGGGGTGGCTACACCTTC. It translates to CASSQDRAPLRGGYTF. The chain combines TRBV4-1 with TRBJ1-2, with D uncertain. CDR1 and CDR2 from the germline V gene are MGHRA and YSYEKL. The CDR3 runs 16 residues. V lost 0 bases and J 7 bases, leaving 18 bases between the germline ends.